This T cell receptor beta chain is from a study of cytomegalovirus exposure and HLA in healthy donors. Amplification used 60 Vbeta primers and 13 Jbeta primers. Produced via immunoSEQ multiplex PCR; TCRdb's table is partial and in-frame only. The repertoire shows over 100,000 clones; the top ten hold approximately 1.6%. On this clone: What it binds is unknown.

Study conclusions and caveats: According to an earlier analysis, most TCR beta V segments yielded productive rearrangements about 90% or about 30% of the time. In vitro assays verified that three CMV-associated chains recognized CMV antigens specifically. Exclusion applied to some V segments, including TRBV6-2 and TRBV6-3, as they were indistinguishable. A later analysis showed TCR association rates differing by HLA locus, peaking at DRB1 and lowest at HLA-C.

This CDR3 has 15 residues. Germline CDR1 KGHSH, CDR2 LQKENI. V dropped 3 bases and J dropped 1; count of bases not matched to a gene: 5. The clonotype originates from a man aged 18 to 35 in good health and CMV-seronegative. The sequenced material came from PBMCs. The V gene is TRBV18, the J gene TRBJ2-7, with 8 nucleotides matching TRBD1. CDR3 region: CASSPRDRLSYEQYF. In DNA, the CDR3 is TGTGCCAGCTCACCTCGGGACAGGCTTTCCTACGAGCAGTACTTC.